This entry lists 14 T cell receptor beta chains sequenced from one sample in a study of T cell clones after liver transplantation. Generated by immunoSEQ multiplex PCR, the TCRdb table keeps only in-frame clones and is missing some. This sample yields 40,000 to 55,000 clones, of which around 83% are seen a single time; over 2% belongs to the top ten. Sequencing was performed on CD4+ T cells from blood, taken 24 months after liver transplant. These receptors were obtained from a human patient who received a liver transplant. Some of the T cells may derive from the graft donor.

V is TRBV30 and J is TRBJ2-1, with a possible D match to TRBD1 (6 bases). Germline V CDR1 and CDR2: GTSNPN, SVGIG (reference sequence). The CDR3 totals 15 residues. Trimming took 2 bases from V and 8 from J, leaving 19 bases between them. The CDR3 DNA reads as TGTGCCTGGAGTTCGGGACACCCTGGGGAGCATGAGCAGTTCTTC. Translation: CAWSSGHPGEHEQFF.

The chain has TRBV7-9 and TRBJ2-1, with D perhaps matching TRBD2 (6 bases). V lost 0 bases and J 3 bases, leaving 12 bases between the germline ends. The CDR3 contains 16 residues. CDR1 is SEHNR and CDR2 is FQNEAQ in the germline V gene (reference sequence). As DNA, the CDR3 is TGTGCCAGCAGCTTAGCTAGCGGCTTTAACTACAATGAGCAGTTCTTC. This gives the protein CASSLASGFNYNEQFF. Full variable domain (outside the CDR3, taken from reference TRBV7-9 and TRBJ2-1): DTGVSQNPRHKITKRGQNVTFRCDPISEHNRLYWYRQTLGQGPEFLTYFQNEAQLEKSRLLSDRFSAERPKGSFSTLEIQRTEQGDSAMYLCASSLASGFNYNEQFFGPGTRLTVL.

This sequence joins TRBV2 and TRBJ2-1; the match to TRBD2 covers 12 bases. CDR1 is SNHLY, CDR2 FYNNEI, per germline. With V trimmed by 8 bases and J by 3 bases, 2 bases remained unmatched. The CDR3 consists of 14 residues. Here the CDR3 DNA reads TGTGCCAGCTGGACTAGCGGGAACTACAATGAGCAGTTCTTC. Translating it yields CASWTSGNYNEQFF. Looking up the rest from reference TRBV2 and TRBJ2-1 gives the full variable domain: EPEVTQTPSHQVTQMGQEVILRCVPISNHLYFYWYRQILGQKVEFLVSFYNNEISEKSEIFDDQFSVERPDGSNFTLKIRSTKLEDSAMYFCASWTSGNYNEQFFGPGTRLTVL.

This chain connects TRBV2 to TRBJ1-1; D may be TRBD1 (5 bases). The CDR3 consists of 13 residues. V was pared by 6 bases and J by 4 bases, with 12 bases between. The germline V gene has CDR1 SNHLY and CDR2 FYNNEI. CDR3 sequence reads: CASRGTGGTEAFF. The CDR3 nucleotides are TGTGCCAGCAGGGGAACAGGAGGCACTGAAGCTTTCTTT.

This clone occurred a few times. The CDR3 sequence: CASTSYPRQGTNTEAFF. The DNA of the CDR3 is TGTGCCAGCACTTCATACCCTCGACAGGGTACGAACACTGAAGCTTTCTTT. The genes are TRBV27 and TRBJ1-1, with 7 positions matching TRBD1. Germline CDR1 is MNHEY and CDR2 is SMNVEV (reference sequence). The junction had 15 bases not matched to a gene; V was cut back by 7 bases and J by 1 base. The CDR3 consists of 17 residues.

This chain connects TRBV7-8 to TRBJ2-6, with a weak D call TRBD1 (6 bases). The CDR3 runs 18 residues. Germline loops: CDR1 SGHVS, CDR2 FQNEAQ. Trimming pared 1 base from V and 1 base from J, leaving 14 bases between. This CDR3 reads CASSLVRTVGSGANVLTF. CDR3 DNA sequence: TGTGCCAGCAGCTTAGTTCGGACAGTAGGGTCTGGGGCCAACGTCCTGACTTTC.

The V call is TRBV6-4, the J call TRBJ2-1, with no clear D. CDR1 and CDR2 (germline): MRHNA, SNTAGT. This CDR3 region has 18 residues. Trimming removed 4 bases from V and 0 bases from J, with 19 bases in between. CDR3 DNA sequence: TGTGCCAGCAGTGCGCAATTCCCTTCTAGGAGCTCCTACAATGAGCAGTTCTTC. Translated, it gives CASSAQFPSRSSYNEQFF.

In nucleotides, the CDR3 is TGCAGCGTTGTAGCGGGAAGCACAGATACGCAGTATTTT. Translating it yields CSVVAGSTDTQYF. The chain recombines TRBV29-1 with TRBJ2-3; 8 positions agree with TRBD2. The V segment lost 4 bases and the J segment 0 bases; nucleotides outside the gene matches: 0. The CDR3 is 13 residues long. Germline CDR1 and CDR2: SQVTM and ANQGSEA.

This clone was detected a few times. The rearrangement uses TRBV14 and TRBJ2-1, with 10 bases identical to TRBD2. Per the germline V gene, CDR1 is SGHDN and CDR2 is FVKESK. Trimming removed 2 bases from V and 4 bases from J; junction bases left unmatched: 5. This CDR3 is 16 amino acids long. The CDR3: CASSQSSGGAYNEQFF. CDR3 in DNA: TGTGCCAGCAGCCAATCGAGCGGGGGGGCATACAATGAGCAGTTCTTC.

This chain links TRBV30 with TRBJ2-7; D not resolved. Looked up from germline, CDR1 is GTSNPN and CDR2 is SVGIG (reference sequence). V lost 0 bases, J lost 3 bases, and 6 bases lay in between. This CDR3 contains 12 residues. CDR3 protein: CAWSVRSYEQYF. The CDR3 nucleotides are TGTGCCTGGAGTGTAAGGAGCTACGAGCAGTACTTC.

The chain employs TRBV5-1 and TRBJ2-3; D perhaps matches TRBD2 (6 bases). The CDR3 extends over 16 amino acids. Germline V gives CDR1 SGHRS, CDR2 YFSETQ. Trimming cost V 7 bases and J 1 base, with 19 bases left between them. The CDR3 is CASQTDRDFRTDTQYF. The CDR3 DNA follows: TGCGCCAGCCAAACAGACCGGGACTTTCGCACAGATACGCAGTATTTT.

The chain joins TRBV6-1 to TRBJ2-5, with 9 nucleotides matching TRBD1. The end of the DNA is better explained by TRBJ2-7, so the J call may be wrong. Looked up from germline, CDR1 is MNHNS and CDR2 is SASEGT. The CDR3 sequence is 15 residues long. The CDR3 protein is CASSKEGQGTYEQYF. CDR3 in DNA: TGTGCCAGCAGTAAGGAGGGACAGGGAACCTACGAGCAGTACTTC.

In DNA form, the CDR3 reads TGTGCCAGCAGTAAACAGGGAGGGGACACTGAAGCTTTCTTT. Its translation: CASSKQGGDTEAFF. The chain combines TRBV7-3 with TRBJ1-1, with D possibly being TRBD1 (6 bases). V lost 6 bases, J lost 3 bases, and 14 bases lay in between. Germline values: CDR1 SGHTA, CDR2 FQGTGA. The CDR3 is 14 residues long. The full variable domain, its missing parts supplied by reference TRBV7-3 and TRBJ1-1, is GAGVSQTPSNKVTEKGKYVELRCDPISGHTALYWYRQSLGQGPEFLIYFQGTGAADDSGLPNDRFFAVRPEGSVSTLKIQRTERGDSAVYLCASSKQGGDTEAFFGQGTRLTVV.

The chain joins TRBV7-3 to TRBJ1-1, with D uncertain. V lost 4 bases and J 0 bases, leaving 6 bases between the germline ends. Germline-derived CDR1 and CDR2 are SGHTA and FQGTGA. The CDR3 runs 13 residues. CDR3 sequence reads: CASSSQLNTEAFF. CDR3 nucleotides: TGTGCCAGCAGCTCACAGCTGAACACTGAAGCTTTCTTT.